These 3 T cell receptor beta chains were sequenced from one sample in a study of blood T cell repertoires in COVID-19 (dated by TCRdb to 2019 to 2021). Library prep was done by the immunoSEQ multiplex PCR assay. What TCRdb holds here is the immuneACCESS table cut down to in-frame rearrangements. Part of the clones is not present; checked against another copy, under half of the missing clones reflect an unresolved V gene, and the others are unexplained. The sample includes around 260,000 clones, with approximately 93% observed a single time. The ten largest make up approximately 2.1% of the sample. Source material: peripheral blood. These receptors all come from a woman aged 30 to 39 with COVID-19, enrolled during active disease.

The chain recombines TRBV7-9 with TRBJ1-2, with 8 nucleotides matching TRBD1. The CDR3 runs 14 residues. CDR1 SEHNR and CDR2 FQNEAQ come from the germline V gene (reference sequence). V lost 8 bases and J lost 5; bases outside the gene matches: 10. CDR3 loop: CASLKEQGGYGYTF. The DNA for the CDR3 is TGTGCCAGCCTCAAGGAACAGGGGGGGTATGGCTACACCTTC.

The chain carries TRBV5-1 and TRBJ1-5; 7 nucleotides match TRBD1. This CDR3 contains 15 residues. CDR1 and CDR2 from the germline V gene are SGHRS and YFSETQ. V shed 1 base and J 3 bases; nucleotides not matched to a gene: 4. The CDR3 nucleotides are TGCGCCAGCAGCTTGCAGGGGGATCACAATCAGCCCCAGCATTTT. Encoded protein: CASSLQGDHNQPQHF. Using reference TRBV5-1 and TRBJ1-5 for the parts outside the CDR3, the full variable domain is KAGVTQTPRYLIKTRGQQVTLSCSPISGHRSVSWYQQTPGQGLQFLFEYFSETQRNKGNFPGRFSGRQFSNSRSEMNVSTLELGDSALYLCASSLQGDHNQPQHFGDGTRLSIL.

J is TRBJ1-3 and V is TRBV19; D call uncertain. CDR1 and CDR2 from the germline V gene are LNHDA and SQIVND (reference sequence). The CDR3 runs to 16 residues. Trimming took off 5 bases at V and 4 bases at J, with 18 bases between the two ends. This CDR3 reads CASSGGGGGRGNTIYF. The CDR3 DNA reads as TGTGCCAGTAGTGGCGGCGGAGGCGGGAGGGGAAACACCATATATTTT. Full variable domain (outside the CDR3, taken from reference TRBV19 and TRBJ1-3): DGGITQSPKYLFRKEGQNVTLSCEQNLNHDAMYWYRQDPGQGLRLIYYSQIVNDFQKGDIAEGYSVSREKKESFPLTVTSAQKNPTAFYLCASSGGGGGRGNTIYFGEGSWLTVV.